This TCR beta chain comes out of a study of spatial heterogeneity in lung cancer (dated by TCRdb to the late 2010s). General notes on the study: Beta-chain transcripts were consistently detected in greater numbers than alpha-chain transcripts, which likely reflects a higher abundance of beta-chain transcripts. Both alpha and beta chains were TCR-sequenced in samples taken at surgery, namely 220 tumor regions, 62 to 70 matched nontumor lung samples and roughly 56 PBMC samples. In the raw uncorrected reads, each unique combination of TCR and UMI appeared more than ten times on average. The study quantitatively compared TCR alpha and beta repertoires across multiple tumor regions, matched nontumor lung and blood in non-small cell lung cancer. TCR repertoire features were related to nonsynonymous mutation counts determined by whole-exome sequencing of tumor tissue. In tumor regions, TCR transcript counts showed a strong correlation with a T cell transcriptional module score derived from matched bulk RNA-seq. Study-wide conclusions, independent of this receptor: Counts of ubiquitous and regional expanded TCRs were found to correlate with counts of ubiquitous and regional nonsynonymous mutations, respectively. The tumor nonsynonymous mutation count correlated with the number of expanded intratumoral alpha and beta TCRs. Confirming at a functional level the hypothesis that regional TCRs recognize regional mutations was considered to require additional single-cell paired TCR alpha and beta sequencing. TCR-seq was estimated to cover only approximately 7% of tumor T cells for alpha chains and approximately 12% for beta chains.

V loses 2 bases, J loses 4 bases, and the germline ends lie 11 bases apart. Measured from the cysteine to the phenylalanine, the CDR3 is 14 residues long. Only the CDR3 region is kept as DNA, spanning 42 bases read in frame from base 1. In the germline V gene, CDR1 corresponds to SGHTA and CDR2 to FQGTGA. The time point label of this sample denotes: sample taken at primary tumor resection. The donors were more than 65 patients from the lung TRACERx cohort who had early-stage, untreated non-small cell lung cancer. For TCR sequencing, whole RNA was extracted from tumor and nontumor lung tissue, or from cryopreserved PBMC samples, and no cell sorting was done. Only patients with enough RNA available from two or more tumor regions were chosen for TCR sequencing. Before being selected, tumor and adjacent nontumor lung specimens were reviewed by a lung pathologist. This clonotype has at least ten counts. Its recognized antigen is unknown. Per-base quality was not reported, and no clone a single base away is much larger than it.

The method was 5' RACE. Sequencing took place on a NextSeq 500. The TCR library protocol attached a unique molecular identifier to each TCR cDNA molecule to allow correction of PCR and sequencing errors. In the source study's methods: Decombinator tools were used for TCR identification, UMI-based error correction and CDR3 extraction. TCRs above a frequency of 2 per 1,000, corresponding to the top 1% of the tumor frequency distribution, were defined as expanded. Expanded tumor TCRs statistically deemed absent (corrected P<0.05) from at least one tumor region were classed as regional, and all other expanded tumor TCRs were classed as ubiquitous. Renyi diversity was calculated using the R vegan package after each repertoire was subsampled 100 times to 5,000 TCRs. To build CDR3 similarity networks, amino acid triplet string-kernel similarity was used, and CDR3s were connected when their pairwise similarity was above 0.82. In TCRdb, the public reads were trimmed at Q25 with fastp and aligned with MiXCR, with productive beta chains retained. CDR3 protein sequences are deduplicated, and each keeps its most common genes and DNA. What appears here as the V and J calls and clone size reflects TCRdb's work, not the paper's. The sample has around 11,000 distinct CDR3 sequences on record, approximately 7.9% of them singletons. The top ten clonotypes cover roughly a fifth of the sample.

The sample consisted of lung tumor tissue, taken at surgery. The source is a female donor with early-stage non-small cell lung cancer. The rearrangement joined TRBV7-3 to TRBJ1-2; the D gene cannot be named for sure. The CDR3 corresponds to CASSLSGEGYGYTF. DNA sequence: TGTGCCAGCAGCTTATCCGGGGAAGGCTATGGCTACACCTTC.